This T cell receptor (beta chain) was captured by sequencing in a study of beta chain features in type 1 diabetes. Study information: Summed over all samples, the examined sorted cells came to about 110 million. Findings and caveats of the study: More deletions and fewer insertions at VDJ junctions were seen in type 1 diabetes patients. Any role of HLA type in TCRB rearrangement remained unresolved here.

This clone has a handful of counts. The antigen is undetermined. Distinct nucleotide sequences in the sample also encode this CDR3. The sequenced template was cDNA made from the entire isolated RNA. Generated by immunoSEQ multiplex PCR, the TCRdb table keeps only in-frame clones and is missing some. The table includes 400,000 to 550,000 clones, roughly 10% detected once. This receptor was obtained from a woman between 18 and 29 years old in good health. The sample comprised naive CD4+ T cells from blood.

The CDR3 DNA reads TGTGCCAGCAGTTTTAGTGAGACCCAGTACTTC. It translates to CASSFSETQYF. V usage is TRBV28 and J usage is TRBJ2-5; the D is unclear. CDR1 and CDR2 from the germline V gene are MDHEN and SYDVKM. This CDR3 has 11 amino acids. The ends were cut back, 3 bases at V and 5 bases at J, with 4 bases in the middle. Looking up the rest from reference TRBV28 and TRBJ2-5 gives the full variable domain: DVKVTQSSRYLVKRTGEKVFLECVQDMDHENMFWYRQDPGLGLRLIYFSYDVKMKEKGDIPEGYSVSREKKERFSLILESASTNQTSMYLCASSFSETQYFGPGTRLLVL.